This passage covers 18 T cell receptor beta chains from one sample sequenced in a study of STAT5B mutations in CD4+ large granular lymphocyte leukemia. The data were produced by immunoSEQ multiplex PCR, yet TCRdb's version contains in-frame clones alone and is incomplete. The sample has 30,000 to 35,000 clones, roughly two thirds seen once. Sequenced material: CD4+ T cells from blood buffy coats. These receptor sequences come from a human donor in good health.

This chain connects TRBV6-1 to TRBJ1-1; D ambiguous. Germline V gene lookup returns CDR1 MNHNS and CDR2 SASEGT. The CDR3 runs to 15 residues. Between the trimmed V and J ends, which lost 3 bases and 4 bases, there was a span of 15 bases. This CDR3 is CASSDRSVMGTEAFF. The CDR3 DNA follows: TGTGCCAGCAGTGACCGGTCAGTCATGGGCACTGAAGCTTTCTTT.

The chain uses TRBV7-2 and TRBJ2-5; D gene unclear. Germline CDR1 and CDR2: SGHTA and FQGNSA. This CDR3 region has 13 residues. V lost 1 base to trimming and J lost 2 bases, with 5 bases between them. The CDR3 nucleotides are TGTGCCAGCAGCTTAGAGGTGCAAGAGACCCAGTACTTC. Translated, it gives CASSLEVQETQYF.

This clone was seen more than once but under ten times. The J gene is TRBJ2-7, the V gene TRBV4-1, with 13 positions matching TRBD2. This CDR3 is built from 17 residues. J was trimmed by 5 bases and V by 3 bases; bases with no gene match: 10. In germline, CDR1 is MGHRA, CDR2 YSYEKL. CDR3 DNA sequence: TGCGCCAGCAGCCAGGCCCAACTAGCGGGGGGGCCCGACGAGCAGTACTTC. Its translation is CASSQAQLAGGPDEQYF.

CDR3 loop: CASSPIGMTSGANVLTF. For the CDR3, the DNA is TGTGCCAGCAGCCCGATCGGGATGACCTCTGGGGCCAACGTCCTGACTTTC. The chain employs TRBV7-6 and TRBJ2-6, with D tentatively TRBD2 (5 bases). Trimming pared 5 bases from V and 0 bases from J, leaving 14 bases between. The CDR3 consists of 17 residues. Per the germline V gene, CDR1 is SGHVS and CDR2 is FNYEAQ.

The V and J genes are TRBV29-1 and TRBJ1-1; 7 bases map to TRBD1. CDR3 size: 13 residues. CDR1 is SQVTM and CDR2 is ANQGSEA in the germline V gene. Trimming removed 3 bases from V and 0 bases from J; junction bases left unmatched: 1. The chain's CDR3 is CSVDRGLNTEAFF. The CDR3 bases are TGCAGCGTTGACAGGGGGTTGAACACTGAAGCTTTCTTT.

This chain joins TRBV7-2 and TRBJ2-5; no firm D call. V was clipped by 1 base and J by 1 base, with 7 bases between them. In germline, CDR1 is SGHTA, CDR2 FQGNSA. This CDR3 region has 14 residues. The CDR3 DNA reads TGTGCCAGCAGCTTAGGATTCATCCAAGAGACCCAGTACTTC. This translates into CASSLGFIQETQYF.

This chain joins TRBV9 and TRBJ2-3; TRBD1 aligns across 7 bases. CDR1 and CDR2 from the germline V gene are SGDLS and YYNGEE. The CDR3 is 12 amino acids. Trimming took 2 bases from V and 8 from J; bases not matched to a gene: 2. CDR3 loop: CASSVTGVTQYF. The CDR3 DNA reads TGTGCCAGCAGCGTCACAGGGGTTACGCAGTATTTT.

The genes are TRBV7-3 and TRBJ1-1, with D possibly TRBD1 on 5 matching bases. From germline, CDR1 is SGHTA and CDR2 FQGTGA. The CDR3 length is 13 residues. Trimming removed 0 bases from V and 5 bases from J, with 7 bases in between. The CDR3 region has the DNA TGTGCCAGCAGCTTAACCAGACAGACTGAAGCTTTCTTT. Translation: CASSLTRQTEAFF.

The V call is TRBV6-1, the J call TRBJ1-5; a possible D gene is TRBD1 (6 bases). This CDR3 has 16 amino acids. Trimming removed 2 bases at V and 2 bases at J, with 13 bases between. CDR1 and CDR2 from the germline V gene are MNHNS and SASEGT. CDR3 residues: CASSELQGRGNQPQHF. In nucleotides, the CDR3 is TGTGCCAGCAGTGAACTACAGGGCCGGGGCAATCAGCCCCAGCATTTT.

The CDR3 loop is CASSLDRWEEAFF. The CDR3 bases are TGTGCCAGCAGCTTAGATCGTTGGGAGGAAGCTTTCTTT. The rearrangement links TRBV11-2 to TRBJ1-1; no firm D call. The ends were cut back, 0 bases at V and 8 bases at J, with 10 bases in the middle. CDR1 and CDR2 (germline): SGHAT, FQNNGV. The CDR3 covers 13 residues.

The gene calls are TRBV10-2 and TRBJ2-5, with a weak D call TRBD1 (5 bases). V was clipped by 6 bases and J by 0 bases, with 14 bases between them. Germline-derived CDR1 and CDR2 are WSHSY and SAAADI. This CDR3 spans 15 amino acids. Here the CDR3 DNA reads TGCGCCAGCAGCGATTACAGGTTGAACCAAGAGACCCAGTACTTC. The encoded protein is CASSDYRLNQETQYF.

The chain uses TRBV2 and TRBJ2-1; D is possibly TRBD2 (6 bases). Germline loops: CDR1 SNHLY, CDR2 FYNNEI. The ends were cut back, 4 bases at V and 4 bases at J, with 11 bases in the middle. This CDR3 has 14 amino acids. CDR3 residues: CASSGGGVYNEQFF. CDR3 in DNA: TGTGCCAGCAGTGGAGGCGGGGTTTACAATGAGCAGTTCTTC.

This chain connects TRBV6-1 to TRBJ1-1; maybe TRBD1 (5 bases). V was trimmed by 0 bases and J by 11 bases, leaving 10 bases between them. This CDR3 is built from 12 residues. Germline CDR1 is MNHNS and CDR2 is SASEGT. In DNA, the CDR3 is TGTGCCAGCAGTGAAGCGGGACTAGTCGCTTTCTTT. This gives the protein CASSEAGLVAFF.

The V gene is TRBV6-1, the J gene TRBJ1-5, with 7 bases matching TRBD1. Per germline, CDR1 MNHNS and CDR2 SASEGT. CDR3 length equals 14 residues. Unmatched junction bases numbered 9, after V lost 8 bases and J lost 5 bases. The CDR3 spells CASLGQTSDQPQHF. The DNA of the CDR3 is TGTGCCAGCTTGGGACAGACTTCGGATCAGCCCCAGCATTTT.

This rearrangement joins TRBV6-1 to TRBJ2-7; 8 nucleotides match TRBD1. This CDR3 is 16 amino acids long. The V gene's germline CDR1 is MNHNS and CDR2 SASEGT. V was pared by 3 bases and J by 0 bases, with 7 bases of the junction left unmatched. The CDR3 nucleotides are TGTGCCAGCAGTGATTTGACAGGGGCACCCTCCTACGAGCAGTACTTC. It is translated as CASSDLTGAPSYEQYF.

The genes are TRBV7-3 and TRBJ2-3; possibly TRBD1 or TRBD2 for D (6 bases each). From germline, CDR1 is SGHTA and CDR2 FQGTGA. The CDR3 covers 16 residues. Trimming left V 5 bases short and J 2 bases short, with 17 bases between. For the CDR3, the DNA is TGTGCCAGCAGCCCCCTTGTAGGGGGGTCCACAGATACGCAGTATTTT. Its protein product is CASSPLVGGSTDTQYF. The variable domain in full, with the rest retrieved from reference TRBV7-3 and TRBJ2-3, is GAGVSQTPSNKVTEKGKYVELRCDPISGHTALYWYRQSLGQGPEFLIYFQGTGAADDSGLPNDRFFAVRPEGSVSTLKIQRTERGDSAVYLCASSPLVGGSTDTQYFGPGTRLTVL.

The chain carries TRBV27 and TRBJ1-5, with D maybe TRBD1 (5 bases). V was clipped by 6 bases and J by 4 bases, with 16 bases between them. The CDR3 is 15 residues long. CDR1 is MNHEY, CDR2 SMNVEV, per germline (reference sequence). The CDR3 bases are TGTGCCAGCAGCCAAGGGACGGGAACGAATCAGCCCCAGCATTTT. This codes for CASSQGTGTNQPQHF.

The chain couples TRBV19 to TRBJ1-6; D is possibly TRBD1 (5 bases). CDR3 length: 14 residues. V was clipped by 5 bases and J by 9 bases, with 14 bases between them. Germline loops: CDR1 LNHDA, CDR2 SQIVND (reference sequence). DNA for the CDR3: TGTGCCAGTAGTCAAACGGCCGGGACTTCACCCCTCCACTTT. It codes for CASSQTAGTSPLHF.